The clone carrying this T cell receptor (beta chain) was seen only a few times. The data belong to a study of blood T cell repertoires in COVID-19. The repertoire was sequenced with immunoSEQ multiplex PCR; TCRdb's copy has only in-frame clones and lacks some. The top ten clones hold approximately 6.8% of a sample with 150,000 to 200,000 clones, roughly 80% of them seen once. This CDR3 has 14 amino acids. The V and J ends lost 10 bases and 2 bases respectively, with 16 bases between them. From germline, CDR1 is ENHRY and CDR2 SYGVKD. Input material: peripheral blood. This receptor was obtained from a woman in her 40s with COVID-19, enrolled during active disease. The rearrangement joins TRBV10-3 to TRBJ2-3; tentatively, D is TRBD2 (5 bases). CDR3 in DNA: TGTGCCACGGGGAAGGACGGAGACACAGATACGCAGTATTTT. This encodes CATGKDGDTDTQYF.